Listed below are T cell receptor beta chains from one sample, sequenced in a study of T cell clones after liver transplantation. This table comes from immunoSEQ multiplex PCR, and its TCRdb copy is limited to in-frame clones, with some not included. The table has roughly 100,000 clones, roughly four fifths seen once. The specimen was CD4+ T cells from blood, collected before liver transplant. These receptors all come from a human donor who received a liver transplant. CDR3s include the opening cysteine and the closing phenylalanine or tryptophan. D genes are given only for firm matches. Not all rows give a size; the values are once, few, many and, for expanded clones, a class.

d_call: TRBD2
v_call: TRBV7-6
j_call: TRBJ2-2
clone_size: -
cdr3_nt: TGTGCCAGCAGCCCAGCGGGGGTTTCGAACACCGGGGAGCTGTTTTTT
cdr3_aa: CASSPAGVSNTGELFF

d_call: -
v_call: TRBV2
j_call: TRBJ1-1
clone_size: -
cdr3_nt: TGTGCCAGCAATCCATTGACAGTGAACACTGAAGCTTTCTTT
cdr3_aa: CASNPLTVNTEAFF

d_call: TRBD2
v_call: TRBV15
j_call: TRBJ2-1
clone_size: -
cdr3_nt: TGTGCCACCAGCAAGCCCCGGCTAGCGGGAGGAGCAAATGAGCAGTTCTTC
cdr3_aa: CATSKPRLAGGANEQFF

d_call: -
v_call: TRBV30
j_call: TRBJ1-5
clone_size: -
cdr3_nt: TGTGCCTGGAGCATGACAGCAGACAATCAGCCCCAGCATTTT
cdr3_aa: CAWSMTADNQPQHF

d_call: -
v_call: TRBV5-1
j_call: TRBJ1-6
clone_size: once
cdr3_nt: TGCGCCAGCAGCGTGGCAGGACCCTATAATTCACCCCTCCACTTT
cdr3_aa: CASSVAGPYNSPLHF

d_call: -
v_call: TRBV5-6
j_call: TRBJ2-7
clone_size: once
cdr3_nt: TGTGCCAGCAGCCGGCCTCAAGGGGGGTCCTACGAGCAGTACTTC
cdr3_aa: CASSRPQGGSYEQYF

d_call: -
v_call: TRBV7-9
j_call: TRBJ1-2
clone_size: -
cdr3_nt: TGTGCCAGCAGCCAACAGGGACGGATGAACTATGGCTACACCTTC
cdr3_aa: CASSQQGRMNYGYTF

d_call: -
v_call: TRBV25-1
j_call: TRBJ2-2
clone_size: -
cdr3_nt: TGTGCCAGCAGTCAACAGGCTAGCCCAACCGGGGAGCTGTTTTTT
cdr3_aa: CASSQQASPTGELFF

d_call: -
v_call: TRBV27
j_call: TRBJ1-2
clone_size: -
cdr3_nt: TGTGCCAGCAGTTCTACAGTGCTAACTAAGGGCTACACCTTC
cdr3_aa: CASSSTVLTKGYTF

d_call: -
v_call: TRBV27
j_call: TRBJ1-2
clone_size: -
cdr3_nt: TGTGCCAGCCGTTTTCAGTCCGGGAGAGCTAACTATGGCTACACCTTC
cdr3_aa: CASRFQSGRANYGYTF

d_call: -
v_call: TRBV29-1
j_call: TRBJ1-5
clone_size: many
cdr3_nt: TGCAGCGCCCTAGCAGGGCCGTTGGAGCCCCAGCATTTT
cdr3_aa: CSALAGPLEPQHF

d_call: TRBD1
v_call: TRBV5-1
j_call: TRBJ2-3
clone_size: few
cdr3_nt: TGCGCCAGCAGCCCCCCCAGAGGGGACAGCCCAGATACGCAGTATTTT
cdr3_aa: CASSPPRGDSPDTQYF

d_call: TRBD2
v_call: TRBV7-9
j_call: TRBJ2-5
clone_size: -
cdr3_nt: TGTGCCAGCAGCTTATCACTAGCGGGAGAGGAGACCCAGTACTTC
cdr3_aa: CASSLSLAGEETQYF

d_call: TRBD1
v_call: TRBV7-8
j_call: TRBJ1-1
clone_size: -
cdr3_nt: TGTGCCAGCAGCCACCGGGACAGGAGAACTGAAGCTTTCTTT
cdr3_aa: CASSHRDRRTEAFF

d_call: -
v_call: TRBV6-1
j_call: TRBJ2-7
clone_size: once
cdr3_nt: TGTGCCAGCAGCCACATCAATGAGCAGTACTTC
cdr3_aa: CASSHINEQYF

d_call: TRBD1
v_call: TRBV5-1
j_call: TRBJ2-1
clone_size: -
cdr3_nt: TGCGCCAGCAGCTACATCCGTAAGGGACAGGGGAAGAATGAGCAGTTCTTC
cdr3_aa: CASSYIRKGQGKNEQFF

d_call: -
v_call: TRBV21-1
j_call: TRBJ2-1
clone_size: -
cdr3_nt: TGTGCCAGCAGCCCCCGCCGACAGGGGATATACAATGAGCAGTTCTTC
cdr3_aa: CASSPRRQGIYNEQFF

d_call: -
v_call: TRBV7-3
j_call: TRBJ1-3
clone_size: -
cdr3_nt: TGTGCCAGCAGCCTTATGGGGGGCAGCCCTGGAAACACCATATATTTT
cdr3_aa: CASSLMGGSPGNTIYF

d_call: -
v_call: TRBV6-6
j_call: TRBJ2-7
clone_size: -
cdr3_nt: TGTGCCAGCAGTTCATTGACCTACGAGCAGTACTTC
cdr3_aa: CASSSLTYEQYF

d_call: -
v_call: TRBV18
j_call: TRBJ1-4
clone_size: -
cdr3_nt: TGTGCCAGCTCATCAGGAAAGGGGTTGGATGAAAAACTGTTTTTT
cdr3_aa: CASSSGKGLDEKLFF

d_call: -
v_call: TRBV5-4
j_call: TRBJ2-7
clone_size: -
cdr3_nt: TGTGCCAGCAGCTTCTTGGGGGAAGGCGAGCAGTACTTC
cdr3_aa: CASSFLGEGEQYF

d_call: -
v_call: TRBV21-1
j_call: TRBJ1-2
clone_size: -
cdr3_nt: TGTGCCAGCAGCAAAGCGAGCCCGGAGAAAGGTGGCTACACCTTC
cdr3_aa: CASSKASPEKGGYTF

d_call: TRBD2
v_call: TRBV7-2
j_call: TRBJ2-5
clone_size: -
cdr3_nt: TGTGCCAGCAGCGGCTGGACTAGCCAAGAGACCCAGTACTTC
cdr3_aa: CASSGWTSQETQYF

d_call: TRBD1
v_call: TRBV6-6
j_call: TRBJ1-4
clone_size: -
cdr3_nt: TGTGCCAGCAGTTACCCGGGACAGTTTAATGAAAAACTGTTTTTT
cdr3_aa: CASSYPGQFNEKLFF

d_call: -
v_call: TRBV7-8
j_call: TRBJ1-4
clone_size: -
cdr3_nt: TGTGCCAGCAGCACACCAGGTCGGGTGGATGAAAAACTGTTTTTT
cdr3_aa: CASSTPGRVDEKLFF

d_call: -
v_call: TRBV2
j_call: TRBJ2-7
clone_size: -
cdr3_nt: TGTGCCAGCAGTGAAGCGACAGAAAGAGACGAGCAGTACTTC
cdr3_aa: CASSEATERDEQYF

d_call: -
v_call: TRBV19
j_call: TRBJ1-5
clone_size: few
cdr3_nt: TGTGCCAGTGGACGGTCCAATCAGCCCCAGCATTTT
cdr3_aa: CASGRSNQPQHF

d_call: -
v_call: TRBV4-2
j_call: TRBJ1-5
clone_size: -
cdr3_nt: TGTGCCAGCAGCCAAGTGGGTGAACAGCCCCAGCATTTT
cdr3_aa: CASSQVGEQPQHF

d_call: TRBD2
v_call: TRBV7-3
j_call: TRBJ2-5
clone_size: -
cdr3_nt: TGTGCCAGCAGCCCCGGGACTAGCGTGGAGACCCAGTACTTC
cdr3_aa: CASSPGTSVETQYF

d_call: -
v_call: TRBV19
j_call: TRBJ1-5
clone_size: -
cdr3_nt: TGTGCCAGTACTATAGACCATCAGCCCCAGCATTTT
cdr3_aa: CASTIDHQPQHF

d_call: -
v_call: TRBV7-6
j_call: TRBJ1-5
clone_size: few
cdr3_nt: TGTGCCAGCAGCTTAGCCCAGGGGACCCAGCATTTT
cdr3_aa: CASSLAQGTQHF

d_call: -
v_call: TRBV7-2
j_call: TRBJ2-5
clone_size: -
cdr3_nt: TGTGCCAGCAGCTTGGGACTCCCATCTCAAGAGACCCAGTACTTC
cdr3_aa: CASSLGLPSQETQYF

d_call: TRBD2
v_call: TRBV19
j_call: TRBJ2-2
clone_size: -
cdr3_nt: TGTGCCAGTATAAGCGGGGGGCGGAACACCGGGGAGCTGTTTTTT
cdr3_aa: CASISGGRNTGELFF

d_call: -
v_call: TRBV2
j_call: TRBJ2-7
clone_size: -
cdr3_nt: TGTGCCAGCAGCAAAAGGACAAACTACGAGCAGTACTTC
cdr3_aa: CASSKRTNYEQYF

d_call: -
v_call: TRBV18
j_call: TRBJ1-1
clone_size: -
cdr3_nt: TGTGCCAGCTCCCCCCTTGAGACTGAAGCTTTCTTT
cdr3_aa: CASSPLETEAFF

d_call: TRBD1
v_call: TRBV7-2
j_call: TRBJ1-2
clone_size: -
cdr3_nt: TGTGCCAGCAGCTCGGACAGGAACGATGGCTACACCTTC
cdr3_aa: CASSSDRNDGYTF

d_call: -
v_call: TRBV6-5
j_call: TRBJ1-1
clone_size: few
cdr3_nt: TGTGCCAGCAGCCCCCTGGGGGGAACTGAAGCTTTCTTT
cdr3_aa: CASSPLGGTEAFF

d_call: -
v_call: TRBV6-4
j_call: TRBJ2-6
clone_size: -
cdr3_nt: TGTGCCAGCAGTGTCGGCCCTGGGGCCAACGTCCTGACTTTC
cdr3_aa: CASSVGPGANVLTF

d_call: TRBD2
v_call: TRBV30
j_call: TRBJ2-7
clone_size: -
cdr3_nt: TGTGCCTGGAGTGATTGGCTAGCGGGGGGGGACGAGCAGTACTTC
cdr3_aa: CAWSDWLAGGDEQYF

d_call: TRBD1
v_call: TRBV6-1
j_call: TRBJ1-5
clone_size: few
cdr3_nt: TGTGCCAGCATTCCCGCGGGGACAGGTAATCAGCCCCAGCATTTT
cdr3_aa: CASIPAGTGNQPQHF

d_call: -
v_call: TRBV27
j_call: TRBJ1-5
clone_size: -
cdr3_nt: TGTGCCAGCAGCCCTTCGGGTACGGTGAATCAGCCCCAGCATTTT
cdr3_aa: CASSPSGTVNQPQHF

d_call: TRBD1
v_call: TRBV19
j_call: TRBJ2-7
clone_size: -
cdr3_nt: TGTGCCAGTAGTGGGGGACAGGGGACCTACGAGCAGTACTTC
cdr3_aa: CASSGGQGTYEQYF

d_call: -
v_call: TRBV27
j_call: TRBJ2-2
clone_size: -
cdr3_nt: TGTGCCAGCAGTTCACACAAACTGACGGGTTGGGACACCGGGGAGCTGTTTTTT
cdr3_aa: CASSSHKLTGWDTGELFF